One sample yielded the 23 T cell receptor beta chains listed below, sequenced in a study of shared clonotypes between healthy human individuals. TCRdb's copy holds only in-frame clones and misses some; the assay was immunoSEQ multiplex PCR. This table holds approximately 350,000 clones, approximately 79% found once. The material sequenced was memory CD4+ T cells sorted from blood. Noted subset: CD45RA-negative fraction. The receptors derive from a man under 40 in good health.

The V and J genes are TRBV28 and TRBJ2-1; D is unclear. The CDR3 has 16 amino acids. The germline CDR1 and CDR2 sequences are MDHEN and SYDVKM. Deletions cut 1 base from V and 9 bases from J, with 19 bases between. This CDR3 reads CASSLSLPFRPSEQFF. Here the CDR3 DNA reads TGTGCCAGCAGTTTATCCCTACCCTTCAGGCCAAGTGAGCAGTTCTTC.

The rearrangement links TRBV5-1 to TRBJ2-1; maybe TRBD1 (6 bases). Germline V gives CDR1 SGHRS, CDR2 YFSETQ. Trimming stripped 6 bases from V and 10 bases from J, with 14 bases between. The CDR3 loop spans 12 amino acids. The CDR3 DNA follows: TGCGCCAGCACCACAGGGCTGCGAGAGCAGTTCTTC. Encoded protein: CASTTGLREQFF. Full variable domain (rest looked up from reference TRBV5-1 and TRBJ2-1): KAGVTQTPRYLIKTRGQQVTLSCSPISGHRSVSWYQQTPGQGLQFLFEYFSETQRNKGNFPGRFSGRQFSNSRSEMNVSTLELGDSALYLCASTTGLREQFFGPGTRLTVL.

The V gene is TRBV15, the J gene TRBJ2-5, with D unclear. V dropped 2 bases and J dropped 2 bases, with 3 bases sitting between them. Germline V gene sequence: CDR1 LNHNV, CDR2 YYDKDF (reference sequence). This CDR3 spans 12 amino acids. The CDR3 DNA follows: TGTGCCACCAGCAGACAGCAAGAGACCCAGTACTTC. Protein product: CATSRQQETQYF.

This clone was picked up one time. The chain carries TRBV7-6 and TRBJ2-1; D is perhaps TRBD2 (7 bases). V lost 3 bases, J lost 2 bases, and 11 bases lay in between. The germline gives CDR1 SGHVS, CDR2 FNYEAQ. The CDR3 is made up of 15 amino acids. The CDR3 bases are TGTGCCAGCAGCTTTAGGGAGGGGGCCTACAATGAGCAGTTCTTC. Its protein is CASSFREGAYNEQFF. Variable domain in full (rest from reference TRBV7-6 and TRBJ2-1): GAGVSQSPRYKVTKRGQDVALRCDPISGHVSLYWYRQALGQGPEFLTYFNYEAQQDKSGLPNDRFSAERPEGSISTLTIQRTEQRDSAMYRCASSFREGAYNEQFFGPGTRLTVL.

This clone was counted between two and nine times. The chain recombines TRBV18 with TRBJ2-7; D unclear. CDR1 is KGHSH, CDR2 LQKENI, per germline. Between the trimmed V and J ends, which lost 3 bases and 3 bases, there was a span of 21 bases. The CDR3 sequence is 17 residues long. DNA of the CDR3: TGTGCCAGCTCACCCTATGGTATGACGGGCCTTAGCTACGAGCAGTACTTC. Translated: CASSPYGMTGLSYEQYF.

In DNA form, the CDR3 reads TGCGCCAGCAGTTTGGGGGGTAGCAATCAGCCCCAGCATTTT. This codes for CASSLGGSNQPQHF. The chain uses TRBV10-2 and TRBJ1-5; weak D call: TRBD1 (5 bases). Trimming pared 5 bases from V and 0 bases from J, leaving 8 bases between. The CDR3 is 14 amino acids. CDR1 WSHSY and CDR2 SAAADI come from the germline V gene.

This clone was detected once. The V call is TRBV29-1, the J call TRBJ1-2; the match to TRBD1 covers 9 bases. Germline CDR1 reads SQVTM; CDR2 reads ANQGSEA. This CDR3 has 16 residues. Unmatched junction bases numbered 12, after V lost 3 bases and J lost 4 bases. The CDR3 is CSVDSPGQGSGYGYTF. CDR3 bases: TGCAGCGTTGACTCGCCGGGACAGGGCTCGGGCTATGGCTACACCTTC.

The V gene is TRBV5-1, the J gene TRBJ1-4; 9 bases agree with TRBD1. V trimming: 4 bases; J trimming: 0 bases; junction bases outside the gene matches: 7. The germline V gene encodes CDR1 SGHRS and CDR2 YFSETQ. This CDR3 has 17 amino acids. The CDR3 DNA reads TGCGCCAGCAGCCTGGGACAGGGAATAACAACTAATGAAAAACTGTTTTTT. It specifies CASSLGQGITTNEKLFF.

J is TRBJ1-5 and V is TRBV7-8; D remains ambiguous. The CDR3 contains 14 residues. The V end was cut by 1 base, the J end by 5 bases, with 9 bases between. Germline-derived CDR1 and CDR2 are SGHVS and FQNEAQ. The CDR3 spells CASSLGVGDQPQHF. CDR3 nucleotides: TGTGCCAGCAGCTTAGGGGTTGGCGATCAGCCCCAGCATTTT.

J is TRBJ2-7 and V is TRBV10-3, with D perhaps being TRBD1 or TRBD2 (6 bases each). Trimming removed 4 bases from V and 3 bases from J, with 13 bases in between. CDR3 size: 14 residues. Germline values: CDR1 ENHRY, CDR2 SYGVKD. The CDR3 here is CAISVGGQNYEQYF. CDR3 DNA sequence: TGTGCCATCAGTGTCGGGGGACAAAACTACGAGCAGTACTTC.

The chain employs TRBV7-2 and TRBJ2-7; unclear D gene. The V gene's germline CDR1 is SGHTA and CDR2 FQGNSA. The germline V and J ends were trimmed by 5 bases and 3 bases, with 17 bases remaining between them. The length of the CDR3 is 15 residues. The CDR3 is CASSQAAWADYEQYF. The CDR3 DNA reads TGTGCCAGCAGCCAGGCGGCTTGGGCCGACTACGAGCAGTACTTC. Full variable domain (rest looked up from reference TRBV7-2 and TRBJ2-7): GAGVSQSPSNKVTEKGKDVELRCDPISGHTALYWYRQSLGQGLEFLIYFQGNSAPDKSGLPSDRFSAERTGGSVSTLTIQRTQQEDSAVYLCASSQAAWADYEQYFGPGTRLTVT.

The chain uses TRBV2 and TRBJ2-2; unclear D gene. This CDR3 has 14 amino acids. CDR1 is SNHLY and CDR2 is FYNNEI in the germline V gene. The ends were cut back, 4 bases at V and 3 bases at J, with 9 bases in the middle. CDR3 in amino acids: CASSGVRHTGELFF. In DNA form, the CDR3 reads TGTGCCAGCAGTGGGGTAAGGCACACCGGGGAGCTGTTTTTT.

CDR3 DNA: TGTGCCAGCAGTGAAGCAGAAAGGGGCACTGAAGCTTTCTTT. This translates into CASSEAERGTEAFF. The chain recombines TRBV2 with TRBJ1-1, with D perhaps TRBD1 (5 bases). The germline gives CDR1 SNHLY, CDR2 FYNNEI. The CDR3 covers 14 residues. V gave up 0 bases and J gave up 4 bases, with 9 bases separating them.

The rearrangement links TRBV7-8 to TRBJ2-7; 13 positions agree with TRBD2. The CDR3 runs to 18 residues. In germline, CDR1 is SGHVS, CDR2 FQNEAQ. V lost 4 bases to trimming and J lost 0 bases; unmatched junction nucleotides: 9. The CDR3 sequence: CASSSRGLAGPSSYEQYF. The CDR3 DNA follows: TGTGCCAGCAGCTCCCGGGGACTAGCGGGGCCCAGCTCCTACGAGCAGTACTTC.

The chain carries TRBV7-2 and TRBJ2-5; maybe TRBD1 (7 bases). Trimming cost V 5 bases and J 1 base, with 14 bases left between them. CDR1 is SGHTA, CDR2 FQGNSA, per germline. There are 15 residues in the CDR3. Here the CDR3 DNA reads TGTGCCAGCAGCCCCCAGGGGGGAGGCCAAGAGACCCAGTACTTC. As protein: CASSPQGGGQETQYF.

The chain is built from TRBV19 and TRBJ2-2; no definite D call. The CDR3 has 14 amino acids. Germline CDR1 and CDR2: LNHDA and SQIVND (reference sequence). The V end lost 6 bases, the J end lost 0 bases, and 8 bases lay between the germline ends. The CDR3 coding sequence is TGTGCCAGTAGGGCTAGAGCGAACACCGGGGAGCTGTTTTTT. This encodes CASRARANTGELFF. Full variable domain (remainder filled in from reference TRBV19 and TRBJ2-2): DGGITQSPKYLFRKEGQNVTLSCEQNLNHDAMYWYRQDPGQGLRLIYYSQIVNDFQKGDIAEGYSVSREKKESFPLTVTSAQKNPTAFYLCASRARANTGELFFGEGSRLTVL.

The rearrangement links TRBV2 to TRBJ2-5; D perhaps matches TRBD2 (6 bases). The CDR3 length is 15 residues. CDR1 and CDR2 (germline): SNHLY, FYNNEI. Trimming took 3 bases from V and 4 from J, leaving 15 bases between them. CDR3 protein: CASSDSGTSGETQYF. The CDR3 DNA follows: TGTGCCAGCAGTGATAGCGGTACCTCGGGAGAGACCCAGTACTTC.

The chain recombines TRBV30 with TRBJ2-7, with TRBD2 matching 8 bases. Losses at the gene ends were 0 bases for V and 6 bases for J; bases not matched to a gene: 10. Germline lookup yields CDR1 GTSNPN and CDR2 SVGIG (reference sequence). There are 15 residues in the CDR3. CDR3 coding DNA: TGTGCCTGGAGTGTAAGCTCTAGCGGGTATGGCGAGCAGTACTTC. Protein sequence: CAWSVSSSGYGEQYF.

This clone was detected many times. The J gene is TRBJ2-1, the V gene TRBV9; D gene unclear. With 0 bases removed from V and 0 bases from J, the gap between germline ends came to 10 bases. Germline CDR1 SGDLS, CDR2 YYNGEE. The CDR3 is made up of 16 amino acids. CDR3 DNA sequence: TGTGCCAGCAGCGTAGAGGGTTTTAGCTCCTACAATGAGCAGTTCTTC. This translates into CASSVEGFSSYNEQFF.

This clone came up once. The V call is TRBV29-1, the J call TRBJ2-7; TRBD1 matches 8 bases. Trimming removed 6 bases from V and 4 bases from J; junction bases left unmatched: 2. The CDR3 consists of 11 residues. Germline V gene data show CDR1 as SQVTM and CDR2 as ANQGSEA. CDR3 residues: CSVDRGYEQYF. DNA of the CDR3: TGCAGCGTAGACAGGGGATACGAGCAGTACTTC.

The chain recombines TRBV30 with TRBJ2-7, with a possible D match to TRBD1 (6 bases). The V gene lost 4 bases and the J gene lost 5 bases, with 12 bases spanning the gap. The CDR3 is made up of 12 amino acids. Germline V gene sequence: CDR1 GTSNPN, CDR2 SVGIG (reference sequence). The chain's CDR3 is CAWTAGDHEQYF. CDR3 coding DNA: TGTGCCTGGACTGCAGGGGACCACGAGCAGTACTTC. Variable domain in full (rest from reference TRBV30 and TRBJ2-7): SQTIHQWPATLVQPVGSPLSLECTVEGTSNPNLYWYRQAAGRGLQLLFYSVGIGQISSEVPQNLSASRPQDRQFILSSKKLLLSDSGFYLCAWTAGDHEQYFGPGTRLTVT.

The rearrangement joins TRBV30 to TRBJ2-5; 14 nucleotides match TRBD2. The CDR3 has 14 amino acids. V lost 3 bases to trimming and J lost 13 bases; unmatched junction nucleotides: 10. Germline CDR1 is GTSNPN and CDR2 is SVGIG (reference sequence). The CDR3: CAWSDGTSGSRGYF. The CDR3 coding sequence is TGTGCCTGGAGCGACGGGACTAGCGGGAGTCGTGGGTACTTC.

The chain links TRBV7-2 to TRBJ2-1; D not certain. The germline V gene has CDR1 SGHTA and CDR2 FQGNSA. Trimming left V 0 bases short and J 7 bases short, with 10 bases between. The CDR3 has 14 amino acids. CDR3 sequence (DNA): TGTGCCAGCAGCTTAGCTGGCCGGGCGAATGAGCAGTTCTTC. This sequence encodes CASSLAGRANEQFF.